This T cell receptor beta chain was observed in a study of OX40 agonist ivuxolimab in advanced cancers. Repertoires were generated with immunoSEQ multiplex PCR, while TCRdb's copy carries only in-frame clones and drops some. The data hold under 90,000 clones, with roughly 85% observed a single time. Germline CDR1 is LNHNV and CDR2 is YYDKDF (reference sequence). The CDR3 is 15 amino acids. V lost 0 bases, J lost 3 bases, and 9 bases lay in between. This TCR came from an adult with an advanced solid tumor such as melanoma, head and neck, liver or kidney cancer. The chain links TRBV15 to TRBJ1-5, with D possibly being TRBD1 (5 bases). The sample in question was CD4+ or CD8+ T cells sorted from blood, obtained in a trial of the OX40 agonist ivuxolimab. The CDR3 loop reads CATSRELGDNQPQHF. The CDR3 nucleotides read TGTGCCACCAGCAGAGAATTGGGGGACAATCAGCCCCAGCATTTT.